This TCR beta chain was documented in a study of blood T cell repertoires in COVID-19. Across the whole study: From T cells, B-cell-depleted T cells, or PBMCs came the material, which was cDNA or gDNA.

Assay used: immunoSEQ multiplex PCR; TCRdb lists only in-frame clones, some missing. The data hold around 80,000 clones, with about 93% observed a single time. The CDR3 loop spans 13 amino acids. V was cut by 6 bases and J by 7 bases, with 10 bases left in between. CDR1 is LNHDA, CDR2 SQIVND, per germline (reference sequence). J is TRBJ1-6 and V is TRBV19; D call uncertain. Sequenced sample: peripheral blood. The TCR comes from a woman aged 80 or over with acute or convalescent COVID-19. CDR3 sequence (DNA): TGTGCCAGTAGGGCGGGGAGAAATTCACCCCTCCACTTT. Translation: CASRAGRNSPLHF. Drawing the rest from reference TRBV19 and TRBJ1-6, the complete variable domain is DGGITQSPKYLFRKEGQNVTLSCEQNLNHDAMYWYRQDPGQGLRLIYYSQIVNDFQKGDIAEGYSVSREKKESFPLTVTSAQKNPTAFYLCASRAGRNSPLHFGNGTRLTVT.